The 13 T cell receptor beta chains in this list originate from one sample, sequenced in a study of T cell responses to AZD1222 COVID-19 vaccine. TCRdb's table, derived via immunoSEQ multiplex PCR, lists solely in-frame clones and lacks some. The sample records some 150,000 clones, 85% to 95% being singletons. Sequencing used peripheral blood, obtained 28 days after the second AZD1222 dose. These receptors all come from an adult who received the AZD1222 COVID-19 vaccine.

V is TRBV9 and J is TRBJ1-2; 8 positions match TRBD1. Germline CDR1 is SGDLS and CDR2 is YYNGEE. CDR3 size: 13 residues. The V segment lost 4 bases and the J segment 12 bases; nucleotides outside the gene matches: 11. CDR3 bases: TGTGCCAGCAGCTTTCCACAGGGGGGGCGCGACACCTTC. Translation: CASSFPQGGRDTF.

The chain joins TRBV7-2 to TRBJ2-5; D not certain. Germline V gene lookup returns CDR1 SGHTA and CDR2 FQGNSA. The CDR3 is 14 amino acids. The V gene lost 0 bases and the J gene lost 3 bases, with 8 bases spanning the gap. CDR3 coding DNA: TGTGCCAGCAGCTTAGCTGGCGGTGAAGAGACCCAGTACTTC. Translation gives CASSLAGGEETQYF.

The V gene is TRBV19, the J gene TRBJ1-3, with D possibly matching TRBD1 (5 bases). CDR1 and CDR2 (germline): LNHDA, SQIVND (reference sequence). The CDR3 has 14 residues. V lost 9 bases and J 0 bases, leaving 12 bases between the germline ends. The CDR3 DNA follows: TGTGCCAGCAAAGGGACTTACTCTGGAAACACCATATATTTT. It specifies CASKGTYSGNTIYF. Full variable domain (outside the CDR3, taken from reference TRBV19 and TRBJ1-3): DGGITQSPKYLFRKEGQNVTLSCEQNLNHDAMYWYRQDPGQGLRLIYYSQIVNDFQKGDIAEGYSVSREKKESFPLTVTSAQKNPTAFYLCASKGTYSGNTIYFGEGSWLTVV.

This chain uses TRBV6-5 with TRBJ1-1; the D is unclear. The germline V gene encodes CDR1 MNHEY and CDR2 SVGAGI. V lost 7 bases, J lost 0 bases, and 3 bases lay in between. This CDR3 region has 11 residues. CDR3 loop: CASTVNTEAFF. The DNA of the CDR3 is TGTGCCAGCACAGTGAACACTGAAGCTTTCTTT.

The V gene is TRBV28, the J gene TRBJ2-7; no definite D call. V dropped 11 bases and J dropped 2 bases, with 1 base sitting between them. The CDR3 contains 8 residues. Germline CDR1 and CDR2: MDHEN and SYDVKM. CDR3 bases: TGTGCCCCCTACGAGCAGTACTTC. It yields the protein CAPYEQYF.

The chain links TRBV2 to TRBJ1-2; D unresolved. Germline values: CDR1 SNHLY, CDR2 FYNNEI. V shed 5 bases and J shed 5 bases, with 9 bases lying between them. The CDR3 loop spans 12 amino acids. CDR3 in amino acids: CASSKEFYGYTF. The CDR3, as DNA: TGTGCCAGCAGTAAGGAGTTTTATGGCTACACCTTC.

The rearrangement joins TRBV10-3 to TRBJ2-7; D possibly corresponds to TRBD2 (6 bases). The CDR3 is 14 amino acids. With 0 bases removed from V and 5 bases from J, the gap between germline ends came to 11 bases. CDR1 is ENHRY and CDR2 is SYGVKD in the germline V gene. Here the CDR3 DNA reads TGTGCCATCAGTGAGTCATCGGGGGTCCACGAGCAGTACTTC. Protein product: CAISESSGVHEQYF.

The chain employs TRBV28 and TRBJ2-3; D call uncertain. V dropped 1 base and J dropped 0 bases, with 14 bases sitting between them. CDR1 is MDHEN, CDR2 SYDVKM, per germline. CDR3 size: 17 residues. The CDR3 loop reads CASSLYPRFPSTDTQYF. The CDR3 bases are TGTGCCAGCAGTTTATACCCGCGGTTCCCTAGCACAGATACGCAGTATTTT.

The rearrangement joins TRBV24-1 to TRBJ2-1, with 10 bases matching TRBD1. Germline CDR1 and CDR2: KGHDR and SFDVKD. J gave up 3 bases and V 5 bases, and 6 bases lay outside the gene matches. The CDR3 consists of 16 residues. This chain's CDR3 is CATSGPGQGVYNEQFF. The CDR3 DNA is TGTGCCACCAGTGGGCCTGGACAGGGGGTCTACAATGAGCAGTTCTTC.

This rearrangement joins TRBV28 to TRBJ2-5; D unclear. The CDR3 contains 15 residues. The V end was cut by 5 bases, the J end by 2 bases, with 15 bases between. Germline assignment: CDR1 MDHEN and CDR2 SYDVKM. CDR3 sequence (DNA): TGTGCCAGCAGTATCAGCGTGGTACTACAAGAGACCCAGTACTTC. The encoded protein is CASSISVVLQETQYF.

This clone was detected only once. V is TRBV4-1 and J is TRBJ2-5; 7 bases align to TRBD1. The CDR3 consists of 18 residues. CDR1 and CDR2 from the germline V gene are MGHRA and YSYEKL. The trim removed 4 bases at V and 2 bases at J, leaving 16 bases unmatched. CDR3 nucleotides: TGCGCCAGCAGCCCCCTGCGCCCGGGACAGCGTAAACAAGAGACCCAGTACTTC. This gives the protein CASSPLRPGQRKQETQYF.

The chain couples TRBV27 to TRBJ2-7; possible D gene TRBD1, 6 bases. This CDR3 contains 14 residues. V was pared by 0 bases and J by 9 bases, with 15 bases between. From germline, CDR1 is MNHEY and CDR2 SMNVEV (reference sequence). The CDR3 sequence: CASSLSRDTVSQYF. CDR3 sequence (DNA): TGTGCCAGCAGTTTATCGAGGGACACCGTATCGCAGTACTTC.

This clone was observed a single time. The chain is built from TRBV28 and TRBJ1-6; D is uncertain. Germline CDR1 reads MDHEN; CDR2 reads SYDVKM. Trimming shortened V by 6 bases and J by 7 bases, and 7 bases separated the two germline ends. The length of the CDR3 is 12 residues. For the CDR3, the DNA is TGTGCCAGCAGCTACCTAAATTCACCCCTCCACTTT. Residues: CASSYLNSPLHF.